This T cell receptor (beta chain) was retrieved from a study of T-cell memory formation after mild COVID-19. On the study more broadly: The TCR clusters were mostly specific to one donor.

In TCRdb, the 5' RACE reads were re-called with MiXCR into one record per CDR3 protein. This table holds 200,000 to 250,000 distinct CDR3 sequences, 15% found once. The V gene lost 6 bases and the J gene lost 4 bases, with 15 bases spanning the gap. The CDR3 length is 14 residues. This clonotype has a handful of counts. The V call is TRBV12-3 or TRBV12-4, the J call TRBJ1-2, with a weak D call TRBD1 (5 bases). The sequence came from an adult woman who had mild COVID-19 (a few samples of this study predate the infection). Cell type and time point are not known. What was sequenced was PBMCs or a T cell subset sorted from them (not recorded which). CDR3 DNA sequence: TGTGCCAGCAGGGGGGTTGGCAGGGTCTATGGCTACACCTTC. Its protein product is CASRGVGRVYGYTF.